The present entry profiles one T cell receptor (beta chain) with its context. The sample's time point: baseline pretreatment blood. Treatment: 15 Gy SBRT to primary tumor, nephrectomy 4 weeks later. Clones were read by immunoSEQ multiplex PCR, and TCRdb kept only the in-frame ones, dropping some. The table records about 49,000 clones, 65% to 90% of them present only once. The data were taken from a study of radiation and T cells in renal cell carcinoma. This CDR3 has 11 amino acids. Trimming shortened V by 4 bases and J by 3 bases, and 6 bases separated the two germline ends. CDR1 and CDR2 (germline): DFQATT, SNEGSKA (reference sequence).

The sequence was obtained from a woman between 65 and 79 years old with renal cell carcinoma. The V gene is TRBV20-1, the J gene TRBJ1-2; D not resolved. Sequenced material: blood, taken from a patient whose treatment included radiotherapy and nephrectomy. The CDR3 coding sequence is TGCAGTGCTACGACGGACTATGGCTACACCTTC. Protein: CSATTDYGYTF.